These 17 T cell receptor beta chains were sequenced from one sample in a study of metastatic and nonmetastatic thyroid tumors. TCRdb re-called the PCR reads via MiXCR. The sample yields under 15,000 clones, roughly 29% seen once. There were no patients who had received any treatment before thyroid surgery. The sequenced material came from tumor tissue. The source of these receptors is a female donor with papillary thyroid cancer or a benign thyroid nodule (not recorded which). Some clones in this sample may be carry-over from other donors' samples.

Only a few counts were recorded for this clone. At one end, the junction sequence differs from germline, possibly due to a read error. The V gene is TRBV10-3, the J gene TRBJ2-1; D may be TRBD2 (6 bases). The CDR3 loop spans 17 amino acids. Germline V gene data show CDR1 as ENHRY and CDR2 as SYGVKD. The CDR3 here is CAISESLAGGTHNEHFF. CDR3 in DNA: TGTGCCATCAGTGAGTCGCTAGCCGGAGGGACTCACAATGAGCATTTCTTC.

The genes are TRBV6-1 and TRBJ2-7, with D unresolved. This CDR3 is 11 amino acids long. Germline loops: CDR1 MNHNS, CDR2 SASEGT. V was shortened by 2 bases and J by 7 bases, with 6 bases between the two germline ends. CDR3 loop: CASSETQEQYF. DNA of the CDR3: TGTGCCAGCAGTGAAACCCAAGAGCAGTACTTC.

This clone was counted a few times. One base away lies a much larger clone, so this may be a sequencing read error. In the same sample, other DNA sequences code for this CDR3. The chain carries TRBV2 and TRBJ1-3; D is ambiguous. The CDR3 is 15 residues long. Germline CDR1 reads SNHLY; CDR2 reads FYNNEI. The CDR3, as DNA: TGTGCCAGCAGTGAAGGAGAGATCTCTGGAAACACCATATATTTC. Translating gives CASSEGEISGNTIYF.

In this sample, this clone turned up a few times. One end of the junction fails to match germline, which may point to a read error. The chain carries TRBV19 and TRBJ1-2; 7 nucleotides line up with TRBD1. Germline CDR1 LNHDA, CDR2 SQIVND (reference sequence). The CDR3 length is 15 residues. CDR3 nucleotides: TGTTCCAGCCGCCGTGACAGGGAGTGGGATGATGGCTACACCTTC. Protein: CSSRRDREWDDGYTF.

This clone was seen ten or more times. The rearrangement uses TRBV5-1 and TRBJ1-2, with 10 bases fitting TRBD1. Trimming cost V 1 base and J 5 bases; bases outside gene matches: 11. CDR3 length: 17 residues. Looked up from germline, CDR1 is SGHRS and CDR2 is YFSETQ. DNA for the CDR3: TGCGCCAGCAGCTTGAACCTATTCCGGGACAGGGGATATGGCTACACCTTC. The encoded protein is CASSLNLFRDRGYGYTF.

The CDR3 sequence: CATSAGGFYDSVNTEAFF. Here the CDR3 DNA reads TGTGCCACCAGTGCCGGAGGGTTTTATGACAGCGTGAACACTGAAGCTTTCTTT. The chain carries TRBV24-1 and TRBJ1-1, with TRBD1 as a possible D gene (5 bases). CDR3 length: 18 residues. In germline, CDR1 is KGHDR, CDR2 SFDVKD. The V end lost 5 bases, the J end lost 0 bases, and 21 bases lay between the germline ends.

This clone was seen only a few times. The V call is TRBV6-1, the J call TRBJ2-7, with D perhaps matching TRBD2 (7 bases). Per the germline V gene, CDR1 is MNHNS and CDR2 is SASEGT. V lost 11 bases, J lost 4 bases, and 24 bases lay in between. CDR3 length equals 15 residues. The CDR3 nucleotides are TGTGCCGCTGCCTCCCGGTGGGGGGGCGGGTACGAGCAGTACTTC. Its translation: CAAASRWGGGYEQYF.

This rearrangement joins TRBV5-1 to TRBJ2-2, with a weak D call TRBD2 (6 bases). Germline V gene lookup returns CDR1 SGHRS and CDR2 YFSETQ. V was trimmed by 0 bases and J by 1 base, leaving 19 bases between them. There are 19 residues in the CDR3. DNA for the CDR3: TGCGCCAGCAGCTTGGACGTCTGGCGGGACGCCATGAACACCGGGGAGCTGTTTTTT. Amino acids: CASSLDVWRDAMNTGELFF.

This clone was seen repeatedly, ten times or more. This could be a read error, since a much larger clone is one nucleotide away. Other DNA sequences of this sample code for an identical CDR3. The chain carries TRBV12-3 or TRBV12-4 and TRBJ1-1; unclear D gene. This CDR3 spans 17 amino acids. The CDR3 DNA reads TGTGCCAGCAGTTTAGCGCTAATAGGGCTAAGGGTGCTTGAAGCCTTCTTT. This gives the protein CASSLALIGLRVLEAFF.

This clone has only a few counts. The chain joins TRBV6-1 to TRBJ2-1; 7 bases line up with TRBD2. Unmatched junction bases numbered 6, after V lost 6 bases and J lost 4 bases. CDR3 length equals 14 residues. Germline values: CDR1 MNHNS, CDR2 SASEGT. The CDR3 bases are TGTGCCAGCAGGGCTAGCGGTCTGTACAATGAGCAGTTCTTC. Translated, it gives CASRASGLYNEQFF.

The chain recombines TRBV19 with TRBJ1-2, with a possible D match to TRBD1 (5 bases). The CDR3 runs to 16 residues. Germline CDR1 is LNHDA and CDR2 is SQIVND (reference sequence). Trimming stripped 4 bases from V and 3 bases from J, with 18 bases between. Here the CDR3 reads CASSTIKRGRDYGYTF. In DNA form, the CDR3 reads TGTGCCAGTAGTACCATAAAGCGGGGCAGGGACTATGGCTACACCTTC.

This clone is medium-sized in the sample. The chain couples TRBV12-3 or TRBV12-4 to TRBJ1-1, with D perhaps matching TRBD1 (6 bases). The CDR3 has 14 residues. Trimming took off 7 bases at V and 4 bases at J, with 16 bases between the two ends. The CDR3 loop is CASTATGGSTEAFF. In DNA, the CDR3 is TGTGCCAGCACCGCGACAGGAGGTTCCACTGAAGCTTTCTTT.

The sample holds a few counts of this clone. This chain joins TRBV12-3 or TRBV12-4 and TRBJ2-2; 9 positions match TRBD1. The CDR3 has 15 residues. The CDR3 coding sequence is TGTGTCATCATCCCAGGGGACAGGGCCGGCGGGGAGCTGTTTTTT. Translated, it gives CVIIPGDRAGGELFF.

This clone came up many times. The rearrangement links TRBV19 to TRBJ2-4; 10 bases line up with TRBD2. CDR1 LNHDA and CDR2 SQIVND come from the germline V gene (reference sequence). V was clipped by 1 base and J by 0 bases; unmatched bases: 0. The CDR3 has 16 amino acids. CDR3: CASSIGLAGAKNIQYF. Written as DNA, the CDR3 is TGTGCCAGTAGTATAGGACTAGCGGGAGCCAAAAACATTCAGTACTTC.

This chain links TRBV4-3 with TRBJ1-1, with D unclear. Germline assignment: CDR1 LGHNA and CDR2 YSLEER. This CDR3 has 13 residues. Between the trimmed V and J ends, which lost 0 bases and 5 bases, there was a span of 7 bases. CDR3 amino acids: CASSQDLVTEAFF. CDR3 bases: TGCGCCAGCAGCCAAGATTTGGTAACTGAAGCTTTCTTT.

The V and J genes are TRBV5-1 and TRBJ1-2; D not certain. V dropped 0 bases and J dropped 7 bases, with 13 bases sitting between them. Germline CDR1 SGHRS, CDR2 YFSETQ. The CDR3 has 14 amino acids. CDR3 nucleotides: TGCGCCAGCAGCTTGGACCCTTCAAAGGGTGGCTACACCTTC. It translates to CASSLDPSKGGYTF.

The rearrangement joins TRBV5-1 to TRBJ2-7, with 13 nucleotides matching TRBD2. CDR1 is SGHRS and CDR2 is YFSETQ in the germline V gene. Trimming removed 0 bases from V and 4 bases from J; junction bases left unmatched: 4. The CDR3 spans 16 residues. In DNA, the CDR3 is TGCGCCAGCAGCTTGGGGACTAGCGGGAGACTATACGAGCAGTACGTC. Translation: CASSLGTSGRLYEQYV.